This T cell receptor (beta chain) was captured by sequencing in a study of PD-L1 blockade in urothelial cancer. Looking at the study overall: Median T cell yield per blood sample was 110,000 to 150,000 cells.

The sample's time point: peripheral blood 6 weeks after treatment start. The patients had locally advanced or metastatic urothelial carcinoma. Each patient contributed between 1 and 8 total time points of blood mononuclear cells, pretreatment and during treatment. The germline gives CDR1 ENHRY, CDR2 SYGVKD. The CDR3 loop spans 16 amino acids. V shed 6 bases, J shed 10 bases, and the junction held 15 bases outside the gene matches. Here immunoSEQ multiplex PCR was the method, and the copy in TCRdb shows in-frame clones only, minus some. The sample holds 95,000 to 150,000 clones; more than 75% are singletons and the top ten take 2% to 2.5%.

This TCR derives from a man aged 50-59 years with urothelial cancer. The sequences come from PBMCs, collected around atezolizumab (anti-PD-L1) treatment. This chain links TRBV10-3 with TRBJ2-1; 10 nucleotides match TRBD2. The CDR3 loop reads CAIRGTSAIKRDEQFF. CDR3 in DNA: TGTGCCATCAGGGGGACTAGCGCAATTAAGCGGGACGAGCAGTTCTTC.